This TCR beta chain was retrieved from a study of blood T cell repertoires in COVID-19. Study in general: Collection of acute and convalescent COVID-19 samples took place in the United States, Italy and Spain. PBMCs, B-cell-depleted T cells, or T cells were the source of the cDNA or gDNA that made up the material.

Per the authors' pipeline: Amplified reference gene primers provided the basis for estimating nucleated cell counts. Using immunoSEQ multiplex PCR, the repertoire was profiled, and TCRdb retains in-frame clones only, with some absent. V, J and clone size are those of that table, while D and trimming were read from the DNA. The sample yields 110,000 or so clones, over 60% seen once. The clonotype originates from a man between 65 and 85 years old with acute or convalescent COVID-19. Specimen: peripheral blood.

The CDR3 sequence is CASSLVEGKKLFF. The CDR3 nucleotides read TGTGCCAGCAGCTTAGTAGAGGGTAAAAAACTGTTTTTT. The chain recombines TRBV7-2 with TRBJ1-4, with D unclear. Between the trimmed V and J ends, which lost 1 base and 9 bases, there was a span of 9 bases. This CDR3 region has 13 residues. Germline V gives CDR1 SGHTA, CDR2 FQGNSA. The whole variable domain, remainder taken from reference TRBV7-2 and TRBJ1-4, is GAGVSQSPSNKVTEKGKDVELRCDPISGHTALYWYRQSLGQGLEFLIYFQGNSAPDKSGLPSDRFSAERTGGSVSTLTIQRTQQEDSAVYLCASSLVEGKKLFFGSGTQLSVL.